The 28 T cell receptor beta chains presented below share a single source sample, sequenced in a study of response to subunit inactivated influenza vaccine. TCRdb analysed the RT-PCR reads with MiXCR anew, one entry per CDR3 protein. Of hundreds of thousands of distinct CDR3 sequences listed, 14% are singletons. Sequences were derived from PBMCs from blood, sampled 14 to 15 days before vaccination. These receptors were obtained from a middle-aged man who received an inactivated influenza vaccine.

In this sample, this clonotype turned up many times. The chain recombines TRBV29-1 with TRBJ2-5, with D hard to call. Trimming cost V 1 base and J 4 bases, with 7 bases left between them. The CDR3 runs to 12 residues. Germline V CDR1 and CDR2: SQVTM, ANQGSEA. CDR3 coding DNA: TGCAGCGTTGAAGGCAAGGGAGAGACCCAGTACTTC. Translating it yields CSVEGKGETQYF.

This clonotype was observed a handful of times. The genes are TRBV5-1 and TRBJ1-1; tentatively, D is TRBD1 (6 bases). The V gene lost 6 bases and the J gene lost 5 bases, with 20 bases spanning the gap. Per germline, CDR1 SGHRS and CDR2 YFSETQ. This CDR3 has 15 residues. CDR3 sequence (DNA): TGCGCCAGCACCCCAGGTGGGGGGCGGTTAACTGAAGCTTTCTTT. Translating it yields CASTPGGGRLTEAFF.

This clonotype was seen a handful of times. The chain couples TRBV30 to TRBJ1-1; 9 positions agree with TRBD1. The CDR3 totals 14 residues. V lost 2 bases and J lost 4; bases outside the gene matches: 5. Germline V lookup: CDR1 GTSNPN, CDR2 SVGIG (reference sequence). The CDR3 region has the DNA TGTGCCTGGAGTACGGGACAGGGAAGCACTGAAGCTTTCTTT. Amino acids: CAWSTGQGSTEAFF.

This clonotype was observed a handful of times. V and J are TRBV20-1 and TRBJ2-1; D is possibly TRBD2 (5 bases). This CDR3 is 11 amino acids long. Trimming took 5 bases from V and 12 from J, leaving 14 bases between them. Germline V gives CDR1 DFQATT, CDR2 SNEGSKA (reference sequence). The CDR3 nucleotides read TGCAGTGCTGGTTCGGGGTTCCGGCAGTTCTTC. Translating it yields CSAGSGFRQFF.

The chain is built from TRBV29-1 and TRBJ2-5; a possible D gene is TRBD2 (6 bases). CDR1 SQVTM and CDR2 ANQGSEA come from the germline V gene. CDR3 length: 15 amino acids. The V end was cut by 1 base, the J end by 5 bases, with 17 bases between. The DNA for the CDR3 is TGCAGCGTTGAAGTGGGGGGTCTGCTCGCGGAGACCCAGTACTTC. It encodes CSVEVGGLLAETQYF.

This clonotype was counted many times. The chain employs TRBV27 and TRBJ1-2; 8 positions match TRBD1. CDR3 length equals 19 residues. Germline lookup yields CDR1 MNHEY and CDR2 SMNVEV (reference sequence). The junction had 16 bases not matched to a gene; V was cut back by 0 bases and J by 4 bases. CDR3 sequence reads: CASSLSSRQGARFGYGYTF. For the CDR3, the DNA is TGTGCCAGCAGTTTATCATCTCGCCAGGGGGCGAGGTTTGGCTATGGCTACACCTTC.

The CDR3 reads CASSQDSRVGRNTGELFF. CDR3 sequence (DNA): TGCGCCAGCAGCCAAGATAGTCGGGTGGGACGGAACACCGGGGAGCTGTTTTTT. The rearrangement uses TRBV4-3 and TRBJ2-2; D may be TRBD1 or TRBD2 (5 bases each). CDR3 length equals 18 residues. The V gene's germline CDR1 is LGHNA and CDR2 YSLEER. Trimming cost V 0 bases and J 1 base, with 15 bases left between them.

This chain links TRBV29-1 with TRBJ2-5; TRBD1 matches 10 bases. The length of the CDR3 is 15 residues. J gave up 3 bases and V 5 bases, and 9 bases lay outside the gene matches. Germline CDR1 SQVTM, CDR2 ANQGSEA. Here the CDR3 DNA reads TGCAGCGTTAAAGGACAGGGGGTACAGAAAGAGACCCAGTACTTC. It codes for CSVKGQGVQKETQYF.

This clonotype was detected a few times. The rearrangement joins TRBV19 to TRBJ1-5, with D unresolved. The germline V gene encodes CDR1 LNHDA and CDR2 SQIVND (reference sequence). The CDR3 has 14 residues. The germline V and J ends were trimmed by 4 bases and 0 bases, with 7 bases remaining between them. The CDR3 sequence: CASSNWVSNQPQHF. The CDR3 DNA reads TGTGCCAGTAGTAATTGGGTTAGCAATCAGCCCCAGCATTTT.

This clonotype has just one count. This chain joins TRBV27 and TRBJ2-1; TRBD2 matches 16 bases. J gave up 12 bases and V 7 bases, and 9 bases lay outside the gene matches. The CDR3 runs 15 residues. The germline gives CDR1 MNHEY, CDR2 SMNVEV (reference sequence). In DNA form, the CDR3 reads TGTGCCAGCAACCCCGGGACTAGCGGGAGGGGGCCGCAGTTCTTC. Amino acids: CASNPGTSGRGPQFF.

Here the CDR3 reads CASSGTRTSGKYSYEQYF. The CDR3 DNA reads as TGCGCCAGCAGCGGAACACGGACTAGCGGGAAATACTCCTACGAGCAGTACTTC. The chain employs TRBV5-1 and TRBJ2-7; 12 bases map to TRBD2. Germline V lookup: CDR1 SGHRS, CDR2 YFSETQ. This CDR3 is built from 18 residues. V lost 4 bases, J lost 0 bases, and 11 bases stayed unmatched. Drawing the rest from reference TRBV5-1 and TRBJ2-7, the complete variable domain is KAGVTQTPRYLIKTRGQQVTLSCSPISGHRSVSWYQQTPGQGLQFLFEYFSETQRNKGNFPGRFSGRQFSNSRSEMNVSTLELGDSALYLCASSGTRTSGKYSYEQYFGPGTRLTVT.

In its sample, this clonotype was seen many times. The chain uses TRBV6-1 and TRBJ2-3; TRBD2 agrees at 7 bases. The V and J ends lost 5 bases and 2 bases, in that order; junction bases with no gene match: 4. Germline assignment: CDR1 MNHNS and CDR2 SASEGT. The CDR3 spans 14 residues. CDR3 bases: TGTGCCAGCAGTCCGGGGGACTACACAGATACGCAGTATTTT. Its translation is CASSPGDYTDTQYF.

This clonotype has just one count. The chain carries TRBV12-3 or TRBV12-4 and TRBJ2-2; no clear D. Trimming removed 3 bases at V and 3 bases at J, with 11 bases between. The CDR3 loop spans 15 amino acids. CDR3 amino acids: CASSFRSVDTGELFF. The CDR3 DNA reads as TGTGCCAGCAGTTTTCGGAGCGTAGACACCGGGGAGCTGTTTTTT.

This clonotype was seen repeatedly, ten times or more. The chain carries TRBV5-1 and TRBJ2-7; possible D gene TRBD2, 6 bases. The length of the CDR3 is 18 residues. The germline CDR1 and CDR2 sequences are SGHRS and YFSETQ. V was shortened by 0 bases and J by 0 bases, with 19 bases between the two germline ends. The CDR3 nucleotides are TGCGCCAGCAGCTTGGGTCCCGCGGCGGGAACTAGCTCCTACGAGCAGTACTTC. Its protein is CASSLGPAAGTSSYEQYF.

This sequence joins TRBV4-1 and TRBJ2-1; 9 bases are a match to TRBD2. This CDR3 is 17 amino acids long. V shed 3 bases and J 0 bases; nucleotides not matched to a gene: 6. From germline, CDR1 is MGHRA and CDR2 YSYEKL. The CDR3 here is CASSQGRGGPSYNEQFF. As DNA, the CDR3 is TGCGCCAGCAGCCAGGGGCGGGGGGGCCCCTCCTACAATGAGCAGTTCTTC.

As DNA, the CDR3 is TGTGCCAGCAGGCCGGGCCCCTGGGCGTCACCCCTCCACTTT. Protein: CASRPGPWASPLHF. The chain uses TRBV6-1 and TRBJ1-6; no clear D. Trimming pared 6 bases from V and 10 bases from J, leaving 16 bases between. Germline V gene sequence: CDR1 MNHNS, CDR2 SASEGT. The CDR3 totals 14 residues.

This clonotype was found once. The CDR3, as DNA: TGTGCCAGCAGGAACTCCCCAAGGGGCACAGATACGCAGTATTTT. This codes for CASRNSPRGTDTQYF. V is TRBV9 and J is TRBJ2-3; D not certain. This CDR3 has 15 residues. The V gene's germline CDR1 is SGDLS and CDR2 YYNGEE. V dropped 5 bases and J dropped 1 base, with 14 bases sitting between them.

This clonotype was seen many times. The chain's CDR3 is CASSQDSSFGEQFF. The DNA for the CDR3 is TGTGCCAGCAGCCAAGATTCTAGCTTCGGTGAGCAGTTCTTC. V gene TRBV14 combines with J gene TRBJ2-1; possibly TRBD2 for D (5 bases). Germline assignment: CDR1 SGHDN and CDR2 FVKESK. V was trimmed by 0 bases and J by 9 bases, leaving 12 bases between them. CDR3 length equals 14 residues.

This chain joins TRBV28 and TRBJ1-1; the D is unclear. The CDR3 is 14 amino acids. V lost 4 bases to trimming and J lost 2 bases, with 11 bases between them. The germline gives CDR1 MDHEN, CDR2 SYDVKM. The CDR3 coding sequence is TGTGCCAGCAGTTCCCCCTTAGTTAACACTGAAGCTTTCTTT. It translates to CASSSPLVNTEAFF.

J is TRBJ2-1 and V is TRBV15; 8 nucleotides agree with TRBD1. V was clipped by 2 bases and J by 0 bases; unmatched bases: 6. In germline, CDR1 is LNHNV, CDR2 YYDKDF (reference sequence). CDR3 length: 17 residues. Here the CDR3 DNA reads TGTGCCACCAGCAGAAACAGGGGGTTCCCCTCCTACAATGAGCAGTTCTTC. Amino acid sequence: CATSRNRGFPSYNEQFF.

In its sample, this clonotype was seen once. This sequence joins TRBV28 and TRBJ2-3; TRBD2 matches at 11 bases. Trimming cost V 5 bases and J 3 bases; bases outside gene matches: 10. In germline, CDR1 is MDHEN, CDR2 SYDVKM. CDR3 length equals 17 residues. Written as DNA, the CDR3 is TGTGCCAGCAGTCCCTTATCACTAGCGGGAGTTACAGATACGCAGTATTTT. It yields the protein CASSPLSLAGVTDTQYF.

J is TRBJ2-5 and V is TRBV6-2 or TRBV6-3; D perhaps matches TRBD1 (6 bases). V was shortened by 4 bases and J by 3 bases, with 12 bases between the two germline ends. In germline, CDR1 is MNHEY, CDR2 SVGEGT. The CDR3 totals 14 residues. This chain's CDR3 is CASSSRQDEETQYF. The CDR3 DNA reads as TGTGCCAGCAGTTCCCGACAGGACGAAGAGACCCAGTACTTC.

At least ten counts were recorded for this clonotype. The chain recombines TRBV7-9 with TRBJ2-3; 9 bases line up with TRBD1. Germline CDR1 reads SEHNR; CDR2 reads FQNEAQ (reference sequence). The CDR3 runs 14 residues. Unmatched junction bases numbered 2, after V lost 4 bases and J lost 3 bases. In DNA, the CDR3 is TGTGCCAGCAGCTCGGACAGGGGAACAGATACGCAGTATTTT. It yields the protein CASSSDRGTDTQYF.

J is TRBJ2-1 and V is TRBV5-1, with a tentative D call TRBD1 (5 bases). V lost 0 bases, J lost 7 bases, and 11 bases lay in between. Germline V lookup: CDR1 SGHRS, CDR2 YFSETQ. This CDR3 has 14 residues. CDR3 loop: CASSLDPGLNEQFF. The DNA of the CDR3 is TGCGCCAGCAGCTTGGATCCAGGGTTGAATGAGCAGTTCTTC.

This clonotype was observed at least ten times. The V call is TRBV7-2, the J call TRBJ1-1, with D possibly matching TRBD1 (5 bases). There are 13 residues in the CDR3. V gave up 1 base and J gave up 9 bases, with 12 bases separating them. Germline V gene sequence: CDR1 SGHTA, CDR2 FQGNSA. The CDR3 DNA follows: TGTGCCAGCAGCTTAGATGGGTCAGGGAAAGCTTTCTTT. Amino acids: CASSLDGSGKAFF.

This clonotype was seen a few times. The rearrangement links TRBV12-3 or TRBV12-4 to TRBJ2-1, with D unresolved. V was trimmed by 1 base and J by 6 bases, leaving 7 bases between them. The length of the CDR3 is 13 residues. The CDR3 is CASSLGHLNEQFF. CDR3 DNA sequence: TGTGCCAGCAGTTTAGGGCACCTCAATGAGCAGTTCTTC.

This clonotype was seen more than once but under ten times. The chain combines TRBV28 with TRBJ2-7, with 7 bases aligning to TRBD2. Trimming removed 8 bases from V and 3 bases from J; junction bases left unmatched: 19. The length of the CDR3 is 17 residues. The V gene's germline CDR1 is MDHEN and CDR2 SYDVKM. As DNA, the CDR3 is TGTGCCAGCGGCCCCAACAGATTCGGGACTACCATCTACGAGCAGTACTTC. It is translated as CASGPNRFGTTIYEQYF.

Notes on this clonotype: Being one base from a much bigger clone, this may be a read error. The J gene is TRBJ2-2, the V gene TRBV5-1, with D perhaps TRBD2 (5 bases). The CDR3 runs to 14 residues. The germline V gene has CDR1 SGHRS and CDR2 YFSETQ. The CDR3: CASSLARNTGELVF. In nucleotides, the CDR3 is TGCGCCAGCAGCTTGGCTCGTAACACCGGGGAGCTGGTTTTT.